The subject of this entry is one T cell receptor beta chain. This sample was taken from a study of blood T cell repertoires in COVID-19. Study overall: From T cells, B-cell-depleted T cells, or PBMCs came the material, which was cDNA or gDNA.

As processed by the authors: Estimation of nucleated cell counts was performed using reference gene primer amplification. Clones were sequenced by immunoSEQ multiplex PCR, and TCRdb holds only the in-frame ones, with some missing. That table supplies the V and J calls and clone size; D and trimming were determined from the DNA. The sample lists about 500,000 clones, 85% to 90% occurring once. Seattle's enrolled individuals joined amid active infection and were then monitored longitudinally. What was sequenced was peripheral blood. This TCR was sampled from a woman between 50 and 59 years old with COVID-19, enrolled during active disease.

DNA for the CDR3: TGTGCCAGTAGTCTCACCGGGACAGGGGATGACTATGGCTACACCTTC. Residues: CASSLTGTGDDYGYTF. The chain combines TRBV19 with TRBJ1-2, with 10 bases matching TRBD1. V gave up 5 bases and J gave up 3 bases; unmatched junction bases: 9. The CDR3 is 16 amino acids. The germline gives CDR1 LNHDA, CDR2 SQIVND (reference sequence).